The clone carrying this T cell receptor (beta chain) showed up just a few times. The antigen is undetermined. The entry originates in a study of spatial heterogeneity in lung cancer. Across the whole study: Raw-read counts averaged over ten per unique TCR and UMI combination.

Study outcomes and limitations: Resection saw ubiquitous expanded tumor TCRs appear in blood more than follow-up did.

Regarding time point: sample taken at primary tumor resection. Whole RNA was taken from tumor, nontumor lung or frozen PBMC; it was then sequenced unsorted. The donors, 70 or so patients with untreated early-stage non-small cell lung cancer, provided the samples. CDR1 and CDR2 from the germline V gene are DFQATT and SNEGSKA (reference sequence). Trimming took 3 bases from V and 0 from J, leaving 12 bases between them. The CDR3 length is 15 residues. The presence of a unique molecular identifier marked each TCR cDNA molecule. MiXCR was run by TCRdb on the 5' RACE reads, yielding one entry per CDR3 protein. The sample lists some 21,000 distinct CDR3 sequences, about 4.7% occurring once.

The clonotype comes from a male donor with early-stage non-small cell lung cancer. The specimen was PBMCs, collected at surgery. This chain uses TRBV20-1 with TRBJ1-3; possible D gene TRBD1, 6 bases. The chain's CDR3 is CSARPTGSSGNTIYF. DNA of the CDR3: TGCAGTGCTAGGCCCACAGGGAGCTCTGGAAACACCATATATTTT.